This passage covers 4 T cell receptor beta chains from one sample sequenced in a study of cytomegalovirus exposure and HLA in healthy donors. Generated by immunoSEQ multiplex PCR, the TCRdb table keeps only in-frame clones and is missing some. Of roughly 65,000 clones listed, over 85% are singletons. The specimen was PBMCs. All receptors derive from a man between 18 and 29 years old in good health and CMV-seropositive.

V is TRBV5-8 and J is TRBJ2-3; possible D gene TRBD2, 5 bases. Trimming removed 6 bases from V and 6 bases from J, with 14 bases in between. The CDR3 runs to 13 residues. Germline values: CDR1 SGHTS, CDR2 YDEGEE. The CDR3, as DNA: TGTGCCAGCACTCCTCCGGGGTGGGATACGCAGTATTTT. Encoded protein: CASTPPGWDTQYF. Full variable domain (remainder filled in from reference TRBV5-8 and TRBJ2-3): EAGVTQSPTHLIKTRGQQATLRCSPISGHTSVYWYQQALGLGLQFLLWYDEGEERNRGNFPPRFSGRQFPNYSSELNVNALELEDSALYLCASTPPGWDTQYFGPGTRLTVL.

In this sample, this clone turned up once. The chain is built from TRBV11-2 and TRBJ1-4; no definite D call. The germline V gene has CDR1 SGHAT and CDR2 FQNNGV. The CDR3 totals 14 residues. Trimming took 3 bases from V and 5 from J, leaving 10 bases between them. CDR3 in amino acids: CASSLRGFNEKLFF. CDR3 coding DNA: TGTGCCAGCAGCTTGCGGGGTTTCAATGAAAAACTGTTTTTT.

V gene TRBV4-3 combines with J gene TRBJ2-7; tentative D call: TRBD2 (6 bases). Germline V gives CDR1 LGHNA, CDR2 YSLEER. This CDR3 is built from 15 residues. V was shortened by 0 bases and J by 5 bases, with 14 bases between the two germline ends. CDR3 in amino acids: CASSQEVQGGDEQYF. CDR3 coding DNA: TGCGCCAGCAGCCAAGAGGTCCAGGGAGGCGACGAGCAGTACTTC.

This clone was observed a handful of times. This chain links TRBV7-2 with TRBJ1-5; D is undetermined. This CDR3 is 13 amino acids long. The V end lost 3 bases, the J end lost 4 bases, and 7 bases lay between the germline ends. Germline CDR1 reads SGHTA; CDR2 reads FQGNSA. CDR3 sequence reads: CASSFSPNQPQHF. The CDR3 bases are TGTGCCAGCAGCTTTAGTCCGAATCAGCCCCAGCATTTT. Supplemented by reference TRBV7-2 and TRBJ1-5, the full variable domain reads GAGVSQSPSNKVTEKGKDVELRCDPISGHTALYWYRQSLGQGLEFLIYFQGNSAPDKSGLPSDRFSAERTGGSVSTLTIQRTQQEDSAVYLCASSFSPNQPQHFGDGTRLSIL.